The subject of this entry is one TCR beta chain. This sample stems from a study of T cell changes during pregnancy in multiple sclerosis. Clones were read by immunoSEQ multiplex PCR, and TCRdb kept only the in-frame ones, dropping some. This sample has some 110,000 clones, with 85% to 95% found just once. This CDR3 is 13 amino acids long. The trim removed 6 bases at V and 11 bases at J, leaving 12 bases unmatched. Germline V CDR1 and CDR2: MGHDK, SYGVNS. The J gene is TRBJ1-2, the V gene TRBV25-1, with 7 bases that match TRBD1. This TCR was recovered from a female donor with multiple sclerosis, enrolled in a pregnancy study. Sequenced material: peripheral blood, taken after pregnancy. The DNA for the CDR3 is TGTGCCAGCAGCCTAACAGGGGACTCTGGGTACACCTTC. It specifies CASSLTGDSGYTF.